Following are 22 T cell receptor beta chains from one sample sequenced in a study of blood T cell repertoires in COVID-19. Profiled with immunoSEQ multiplex PCR; TCRdb holds only in-frame clones, not every one. The table includes about 170,000 clones, roughly four fifths detected once. Sequencing was performed on peripheral blood. These receptors originate from an elderly woman with acute or convalescent COVID-19.

The V call is TRBV6-6, the J call TRBJ2-2; 16 nucleotides agree with TRBD2. The CDR3 loop spans 15 amino acids. J gave up 6 bases and V 5 bases, and 0 bases lay outside the gene matches. Germline assignment: CDR1 MNHNY and CDR2 SVGAGI (reference sequence). The CDR3 DNA is TGTGCCAGCAGTGGGACTAGCGGGAGGGCCGGGGAGCTGTTTTTT. Amino acids: CASSGTSGRAGELFF.

This clone showed up just a few times. The J gene is TRBJ2-2, the V gene TRBV4-3, with D perhaps matching TRBD1 (6 bases). Per germline, CDR1 LGHNA and CDR2 YSLEER. The V end lost 9 bases, the J end lost 0 bases, and 20 bases lay between the germline ends. This CDR3 contains 17 residues. CDR3 protein: CASSNRARSANTGELFF. DNA for the CDR3: TGCGCCAGTTCAAACAGGGCCCGCTCCGCGAACACCGGGGAGCTGTTTTTT.

J is TRBJ1-1 and V is TRBV4-3, with D possibly TRBD1 on 5 matching bases. The CDR3 covers 16 residues. V gave up 0 bases and J gave up 0 bases, with 11 bases separating them. The germline gives CDR1 LGHNA, CDR2 YSLEER. The CDR3 DNA reads TGCGCCAGCAGCCAAGACAGGGTACCAATGAACACTGAAGCTTTCTTT. Translation gives CASSQDRVPMNTEAFF.

The J gene is TRBJ2-7, the V gene TRBV5-5, with D possibly matching TRBD2 (5 bases). V lost 4 bases to trimming and J lost 2 bases, with 10 bases between them. This CDR3 region has 13 residues. Germline loops: CDR1 SGHKS, CDR2 YYEKEE (reference sequence). CDR3 amino acids: CASSQRVTYEQYF. The CDR3 DNA is TGTGCCAGCAGCCAGAGGGTGACCTACGAGCAGTACTTC.

This clone was seen only a few times. The rearrangement joins TRBV28 to TRBJ2-5; 13 bases line up with TRBD2. V lost 6 bases to trimming and J lost 2 bases; unmatched junction nucleotides: 0. There are 14 residues in the CDR3. Germline V gene sequence: CDR1 MDHEN, CDR2 SYDVKM. CDR3 in amino acids: CASRLAGGQETQYF. For the CDR3, the DNA is TGTGCCAGCAGACTAGCGGGAGGGCAAGAGACCCAGTACTTC.

The chain combines TRBV6-1 with TRBJ2-5; 7 bases line up with TRBD1. The germline gives CDR1 MNHNS, CDR2 SASEGT. J was trimmed by 6 bases and V by 3 bases; bases with no gene match: 10. The CDR3 has 15 amino acids. CDR3 region: CASSEYRGQGKTQYF. The CDR3 DNA sequence: TGTGCCAGCAGTGAGTACAGGGGCCAGGGAAAGACCCAGTACTTC.

The J gene is TRBJ1-1, the V gene TRBV19; no clear D. The CDR3 totals 15 residues. V shed 1 base and J shed 3 bases, with 12 bases lying between them. CDR1 and CDR2 (germline): LNHDA, SQIVND (reference sequence). The DNA of the CDR3 is TGTGCCAGTAGTATAGCCCGGGGTTGGCACACTGAAGCTTTCTTT. Amino acid sequence: CASSIARGWHTEAFF.

This chain uses TRBV4-2 with TRBJ2-5; 12 bases align to TRBD2. Trimming at V came to 7 bases and at J to 2 bases, leaving 11 bases not matched to a gene. CDR3 length equals 17 residues. In germline, CDR1 is LGHNA, CDR2 YNFKEQ. The CDR3: CASKATSGSPRQETQYF. As DNA, the CDR3 is TGTGCCAGCAAGGCGACTAGCGGGAGTCCACGGCAAGAGACCCAGTACTTC.

This clone was seen only a few times. V usage is TRBV29-1 and J usage is TRBJ1-1, with D possibly matching TRBD1 (5 bases). From germline, CDR1 is SQVTM and CDR2 ANQGSEA. CDR3 size: 12 residues. V lost 3 bases and J 1 base, leaving 6 bases between the germline ends. As DNA, the CDR3 is TGCAGCGTTGAGGGGGGGAACACTGAAGCTTTCTTT. Residues: CSVEGGNTEAFF. Full variable domain (rest looked up from reference TRBV29-1 and TRBJ1-1): SAVISQKPSRDICQRGTSLTIQCQVDSQVTMMFWYRQQPGQSLTLIATANQGSEATYESGFVIDKFPISRPNLTFSTLTVSNMSPEDSSIYLCSVEGGNTEAFFGQGTRLTVV.

The chain recombines TRBV24-1 with TRBJ1-5, with 10 bases fitting TRBD1. V shed 12 bases and J 3 bases; nucleotides not matched to a gene: 7. The CDR3 spans 14 residues. The V gene's germline CDR1 is KGHDR and CDR2 SFDVKD. The CDR3 DNA sequence: TGTGCCGATAGGACAGGGGGTACCAATCAGCCCCAGCATTTT. Encoded protein: CADRTGGTNQPQHF.

The genes are TRBV10-3 and TRBJ2-3; D unclear. The CDR3 has 15 amino acids. CDR1 ENHRY and CDR2 SYGVKD come from the germline V gene. Trimming left V 3 bases short and J 1 base short, with 11 bases between. CDR3 in amino acids: CAISDSSVGTDTQYF. The CDR3 nucleotides are TGTGCCATCAGTGACAGTTCTGTCGGCACAGATACGCAGTATTTT.

This clone was counted once. This CDR3 reads CASSLSGTGKNNYGYTF. CDR3 nucleotides: TGTGCCAGTAGCCTATCCGGGACAGGAAAAAATAACTATGGCTACACCTTC. The rearrangement links TRBV19 to TRBJ1-2; 8 bases match TRBD1. CDR1 and CDR2 from the germline V gene are LNHDA and SQIVND (reference sequence). The CDR3 consists of 17 residues. The junction had 13 bases not matched to a gene; V was cut back by 6 bases and J by 1 base.

The chain recombines TRBV7-9 with TRBJ2-1, with 7 bases aligning to TRBD2. The CDR3 sequence is 16 residues long. After removal of 2 bases from V and 9 bases from J, the junction contained 13 bases not matched to a gene. Per the germline V gene, CDR1 is SEHNR and CDR2 is FQNEAQ (reference sequence). The CDR3 loop reads CASSLWGGREAGEQFF. CDR3 DNA sequence: TGTGCCAGCAGCTTATGGGGCGGGAGAGAGGCTGGTGAGCAGTTCTTC. The full variable domain, completed using reference TRBV7-9 and TRBJ2-1, is DTGVSQNPRHKITKRGQNVTFRCDPISEHNRLYWYRQTLGQGPEFLTYFQNEAQLEKSRLLSDRFSAERPKGSFSTLEIQRTEQGDSAMYLCASSLWGGREAGEQFFGPGTRLTVL.

The V and J genes are TRBV5-1 and TRBJ2-6; 7 positions match TRBD1. V trimming: 0 bases; J trimming: 2 bases; junction bases outside the gene matches: 2. Looked up from germline, CDR1 is SGHRS and CDR2 is YFSETQ. This CDR3 is built from 16 residues. Here the CDR3 reads CASSLGTGAGANVLTF. In DNA, the CDR3 is TGCGCCAGCAGCTTGGGAACAGGGGCTGGGGCCAACGTCCTGACTTTC.

The chain carries TRBV3-1 (or the pseudogene TRBV3-2) and TRBJ1-2; 10 positions match TRBD1. J gave up 4 bases and V 3 bases, and 11 bases lay outside the gene matches. Germline assignment: CDR1 LGHDT and CDR2 YNNKEL (reference sequence). The CDR3 is made up of 17 amino acids. CDR3 in amino acids: CASSQVGTGALFYGYTF. The CDR3, as DNA: TGTGCCAGCAGCCAGGTCGGGACAGGGGCCCTGTTCTATGGCTACACCTTC.

The chain carries TRBV29-1 and TRBJ1-2, with TRBD1 matching 9 bases. The CDR3 runs 16 residues. The trim removed 1 base at V and 0 bases at J, leaving 6 bases unmatched. Germline V gives CDR1 SQVTM, CDR2 ANQGSEA. The CDR3 bases are TGCAGCGTTGAAGGCGGACAGGGGAAAACTAACTATGGCTACACCTTC. As protein: CSVEGGQGKTNYGYTF. Based on the CDR3 plus reference TRBV29-1 and TRBJ1-2, the full variable domain is SAVISQKPSRDICQRGTSLTIQCQVDSQVTMMFWYRQQPGQSLTLIATANQGSEATYESGFVIDKFPISRPNLTFSTLTVSNMSPEDSSIYLCSVEGGQGKTNYGYTFGSGTRLTVV.

V and J are TRBV10-1 and TRBJ2-2; tentatively, D is TRBD1 (6 bases). Trimming cost V 4 bases and J 6 bases, with 12 bases left between them. Per the germline V gene, CDR1 is WNHNN and CDR2 is SYGVQD (reference sequence). There are 14 residues in the CDR3. As DNA, the CDR3 is TGCGCCAGCAGTGTAGCAGGGGCGGCCGGGGAGCTGTTTTTT. It codes for CASSVAGAAGELFF.

The chain recombines TRBV12-3 or TRBV12-4 with TRBJ1-1, with D perhaps TRBD1 (5 bases). The V and J ends lost 5 bases and 5 bases respectively, with 9 bases between them. There are 12 residues in the CDR3. The CDR3 sequence: CASSPGWTEAFF. The CDR3, as DNA: TGTGCCAGCAGTCCAGGGTGGACTGAAGCTTTCTTT.

This clone was counted only a few times. In nucleotides, the CDR3 is TGTGCCATCAGTGAGCAGAACTACGAGCAGTACTTC. This gives the protein CAISEQNYEQYF. This chain links TRBV10-3 with TRBJ2-7; D is unclear. CDR1 and CDR2 from the germline V gene are ENHRY and SYGVKD. The CDR3 spans 12 residues. Trimming left V 2 bases short and J 3 bases short, with 5 bases between.

As concerns this clone: Other nucleotide sequences from this sample produce the same CDR3. This chain links TRBV6-5 with TRBJ2-5, with 10 positions matching TRBD2. CDR3 length: 16 amino acids. Germline CDR1 reads MNHEY; CDR2 reads SVGAGI. V was pared by 0 bases and J by 5 bases, with 6 bases of the junction left unmatched. The CDR3 DNA reads as TGTGCCAGCAGTTACTCGAGCGGGGGGGTCCGGGAGACCCAGTACTTC. Its protein product is CASSYSSGGVRETQYF.

The chain carries TRBV18 and TRBJ2-5, with D possibly TRBD2 on 6 matching bases. Germline CDR1 is KGHSH and CDR2 is LQKENI. V lost 0 bases and J 7 bases, leaving 12 bases between the germline ends. The CDR3 has 14 residues. CDR3 nucleotide sequence: TGTGCCAGCTCACCACCGGCCGTGGGGGGGACCCAGTACTTC. Amino acid sequence: CASSPPAVGGTQYF.

The chain recombines TRBV23-1 with TRBJ1-4; D is possibly TRBD1 (5 bases). TRBV23-1 is given ORF status, its function remaining uncertain. This CDR3 is 15 amino acids long. Trimming removed 0 bases from V and 6 bases from J, with 11 bases in between. The CDR3, as DNA: TGCGCCAGCAGTCAATCACCAGGGAGGTATGAAAAACTGTTTTTT. The encoded protein is CASSQSPGRYEKLFF.